The 20 T cell receptor beta chains below come from one sample, sequenced in a study of cytomegalovirus exposure and HLA in healthy donors. Primers included in the PCR were 60 Vbeta and 13 Jbeta primers. Method: immunoSEQ multiplex PCR; TCRdb's copy keeps in-frame clones and lacks some. The table includes tens of thousands of clones, 60% to 70% detected once. Sample: PBMCs. The receptors originated from a woman between 25 and 40 years old in good health and CMV-seronegative.

The chain combines TRBV6-5 with TRBJ2-7; 12 nucleotides line up with TRBD2. This CDR3 spans 15 amino acids. V trimming: 7 bases; J trimming: 3 bases; junction bases outside the gene matches: 7. Germline CDR1 MNHEY, CDR2 SVGAGI. CDR3 residues: CASIRLAGVGYEQYF. In DNA, the CDR3 is TGTGCCAGCATAAGACTAGCGGGAGTAGGCTACGAGCAGTACTTC.

V usage is TRBV27 and J usage is TRBJ2-7, with 11 bases that match TRBD2. V dropped 1 base and J dropped 0; count of bases not matched to a gene: 2. Germline values: CDR1 MNHEY, CDR2 SMNVEV (reference sequence). The CDR3 loop spans 16 amino acids. CDR3 bases: TGTGCCAGCAGTTTATTGGGGACTAGCGGCTCCTACGAGCAGTACTTC. Its translation is CASSLLGTSGSYEQYF.

The J gene is TRBJ1-2, the V gene TRBV6-1; 7 nucleotides align to TRBD1. Germline loops: CDR1 MNHNS, CDR2 SASEGT. The ends lost 9 bases at V and 0 bases at J; junction bases unmatched: 4. CDR3 length: 13 residues. CDR3 in amino acids: CASSRGTNYGYTF. The CDR3 region has the DNA TGTGCCAGTTCCAGGGGGACTAACTATGGCTACACCTTC.

The chain uses TRBV9 and TRBJ1-2; D is undetermined. This CDR3 has 14 residues. Trimming cost V 0 bases and J 4 bases, with 10 bases left between them. CDR1 and CDR2 from the germline V gene are SGDLS and YYNGEE. DNA of the CDR3: TGTGCCAGCAGCGTAGTTCCTAACTCCTATGGCTACACCTTC. Translated, it gives CASSVVPNSYGYTF.

The V and J genes are TRBV5-3 and TRBJ1-5; no clear D. TRBV5-3 is an open reading frame, and its role is uncertain. The V end lost 6 bases, the J end lost 0 bases, and 16 bases lay between the germline ends. CDR3 length: 16 amino acids. CDR3 in DNA: TGTGCCAGAAACCTTGAACCAGTTTATAGCAATCAGCCCCAGCATTTT. This gives the protein CARNLEPVYSNQPQHF.

This clone was seen a handful of times. The chain uses TRBV7-6 and TRBJ1-3, with D maybe TRBD1 (5 bases). Trimming took off 9 bases at V and 4 bases at J, with 10 bases between the two ends. Germline V gene sequence: CDR1 SGHVS, CDR2 FNYEAQ. The CDR3 is 12 amino acids. DNA of the CDR3: TGTGCCAGTCTAGGGGTAGGAAACACCATATATTTT. This codes for CASLGVGNTIYF.

This clone has more than one count but fewer than ten. The V gene is TRBV5-1, the J gene TRBJ1-1; TRBD1 aligns across 8 bases. Germline V lookup: CDR1 SGHRS, CDR2 YFSETQ. CDR3 length: 15 residues. V lost 4 bases to trimming and J lost 1 base; unmatched junction nucleotides: 6. CDR3 protein: CASSTTGVKNTEAFF. The CDR3 DNA follows: TGCGCCAGCAGCACGACAGGGGTAAAGAACACTGAAGCTTTCTTT.

This clone was counted a few times. The gene calls are TRBV7-3 and TRBJ2-2; perhaps TRBD1 as D (5 bases). The germline gives CDR1 SGHTA, CDR2 FQGTGA. The CDR3 runs 15 residues. Trimming removed 5 bases from V and 3 bases from J, with 13 bases in between. CDR3: CASSPWGSDTGELFF. CDR3 nucleotides: TGTGCCAGCAGCCCTTGGGGCTCAGACACCGGGGAGCTGTTTTTT.

This clone was recorded a few times. The chain employs TRBV10-3 and TRBJ1-5; the D gene is possibly TRBD1 (6 bases). CDR3 length: 13 residues. Between the trimmed V and J ends, which lost 5 bases and 7 bases, there was a span of 12 bases. Looked up from germline, CDR1 is ENHRY and CDR2 is SYGVKD. CDR3 coding DNA: TGTGCCATCAGTTTAGGGGGTAGCCAGCCCCAGCATTTT. Amino acids: CAISLGGSQPQHF.

This clone was observed a handful of times. This chain connects TRBV4-2 to TRBJ2-7; no definite D call. This CDR3 spans 13 amino acids. From germline, CDR1 is LGHNA and CDR2 YNFKEQ. Trimming removed 1 base from V and 3 bases from J, with 7 bases in between. The CDR3 protein is CASSQGPGYEQYF. The CDR3 DNA follows: TGTGCCAGCAGCCAAGGGCCGGGCTACGAGCAGTACTTC.

This clone was detected once. V is TRBV29-1 and J is TRBJ2-5, with D possibly matching TRBD1 (6 bases). Between the trimmed V and J ends, which lost 5 bases and 2 bases, there was a span of 6 bases. This CDR3 spans 11 amino acids. Germline CDR1 is SQVTM and CDR2 is ANQGSEA. In DNA form, the CDR3 reads TGCAGCGTTCAGGGGCAAGAGACCCAGTACTTC. It yields the protein CSVQGQETQYF.

CDR3 DNA: TGTGCCTGGAGTGTAGGGGTGGACAGAGTTATTCACTATGGCTACACCTTC. Translation gives CAWSVGVDRVIHYGYTF. This chain connects TRBV30 to TRBJ1-2, with D possibly TRBD1 on 6 matching bases. The CDR3 is 17 amino acids. From germline, CDR1 is GTSNPN and CDR2 SVGIG (reference sequence). The V and J ends lost 0 bases and 3 bases respectively, with 20 bases between them.

This chain connects TRBV5-4 to TRBJ2-3; no firm D call. V was shortened by 0 bases and J by 4 bases, with 12 bases between the two germline ends. The CDR3 contains 15 residues. Per the germline V gene, CDR1 is SGHNT and CDR2 is YYREEE (reference sequence). CDR3 protein: CASSLVGVAADTQYF. The CDR3 DNA follows: TGTGCCAGCAGCTTGGTCGGAGTAGCCGCAGATACGCAGTATTTT.

V is TRBV27 and J is TRBJ2-7; possibly TRBD2 for D (6 bases). This CDR3 comprises 15 residues. Germline V gene lookup returns CDR1 MNHEY and CDR2 SMNVEV (reference sequence). The V end lost 7 bases, the J end lost 3 bases, and 19 bases lay between the germline ends. The CDR3 here is CASTERGTSHYEQYF. The CDR3 DNA is TGTGCCAGCACGGAACGCGGGACCAGCCACTACGAGCAGTACTTC.

Only a few counts were recorded for this clone. The genes are TRBV6-5 and TRBJ2-1, with D uncertain. The germline V gene encodes CDR1 MNHEY and CDR2 SVGAGI. This CDR3 has 11 amino acids. The V and J ends lost 2 bases and 8 bases respectively, with 4 bases between them. CDR3 bases: TGTGCCAGCAGTTACCGCGATGAGCAGTTCTTC. The encoded protein is CASSYRDEQFF.

V is TRBV9 and J is TRBJ2-5, with a possible D match to TRBD2 (6 bases). Per the germline V gene, CDR1 is SGDLS and CDR2 is YYNGEE. V was shortened by 3 bases and J by 5 bases, with 14 bases between the two germline ends. This CDR3 has 14 amino acids. The CDR3: CASSGGVGRETQYF. CDR3 bases: TGTGCCAGCAGCGGTGGGGTGGGGAGGGAGACCCAGTACTTC.

The rearrangement links TRBV19 to TRBJ1-2; possibly TRBD1 for D (6 bases). This CDR3 region has 18 residues. The germline V gene encodes CDR1 LNHDA and CDR2 SQIVND (reference sequence). Trimming removed 2 bases at V and 4 bases at J, with 23 bases between. CDR3 sequence: CASSISWGPTTISYGYTF. In DNA form, the CDR3 reads TGTGCCAGTAGTATATCGTGGGGGCCGACAACAATCAGCTATGGCTACACCTTC.

The chain joins TRBV2 to TRBJ1-5; D not resolved. Trimming left V 5 bases short and J 7 bases short, with 9 bases between. This CDR3 has 12 residues. The germline V gene has CDR1 SNHLY and CDR2 FYNNEI. The CDR3 reads CASSPYPQPQHF. CDR3 sequence (DNA): TGTGCCAGCAGTCCCTACCCCCAGCCCCAGCATTTT.

This sequence joins TRBV9 and TRBJ1-2, with D uncertain. The CDR3 is 11 residues long. The V end lost 3 bases, the J end lost 8 bases, and 8 bases lay between the germline ends. CDR1 and CDR2 from the germline V gene are SGDLS and YYNGEE. The CDR3 region has the DNA TGTGCCAGCAGCGGCGGAGGCGGCTACACCTTC. As protein: CASSGGGGYTF. Full variable domain (missing parts from reference TRBV9 and TRBJ1-2): DSGVTQTPKHLITATGQRVTLRCSPRSGDLSVYWYQQSLDQGLQFLIQYYNGEERAKGNILERFSAQQFPDLHSELNLSSLELGDSALYFCASSGGGGYTFGSGTRLTVV.

The chain recombines TRBV2 with TRBJ1-2; the match to TRBD1 covers 7 bases. CDR1 and CDR2 from the germline V gene are SNHLY and FYNNEI. The CDR3 extends over 13 amino acids. V lost 10 bases and J lost 2; bases outside the gene matches: 7. This CDR3 is CATKTGSNYGYTF. The DNA of the CDR3 is TGTGCCACCAAGACAGGGTCGAACTATGGCTACACCTTC.